The next 3 T cell receptor beta chains were all read from a single sample in a study of cytomegalovirus exposure and HLA in healthy donors. The PCR contained 60 Vbeta and 13 Jbeta primers. The protocol was immunoSEQ multiplex PCR, while the TCRdb copy is restricted to in-frame clones and leaves out a portion. Found here are over 100,000 clones; the top ten clones hold approximately 1.6%. Sequencing was performed on PBMCs. The source is a woman aged 35 to 49 in good health and CMV-seropositive.

Worth noting for this clone: The conserved closing phenylalanine or tryptophan is absent in this CDR3, likely reflecting a read error. The chain uses TRBV7-2 and TRBJ1-1, with D possibly being TRBD1 (6 bases). The V and J ends lost 1 base and 6 bases respectively, with 15 bases between them. CDR1 and CDR2 from the germline V gene are SGHTA and FQGNSA. This CDR3 has 15 amino acids. The DNA of the CDR3 is TGTGCCAGCAGCTTAGGCGGGGGGCACTTTGCTGAAGCTTTCCTT. Protein product: CASSLGGGHFAEAFL.

The chain links TRBV7-8 to TRBJ2-5; tentatively, D is TRBD2 (6 bases). Germline V gene sequence: CDR1 SGHVS, CDR2 FQNEAQ. The CDR3 spans 17 residues. Trimming stripped 0 bases from V and 3 bases from J, with 17 bases between. CDR3 sequence reads: CASSLAQLAALKETQYF. The DNA for the CDR3 is TGTGCCAGCAGCTTAGCGCAGTTAGCGGCGCTTAAAGAGACCCAGTACTTC. Complete variable domain (other parts from reference TRBV7-8 and TRBJ2-5): GAGVSQSPRYKVAKRGQDVALRCDPISGHVSLFWYQQALGQGPEFLTYFQNEAQLDKSGLPSDRFFAERPEGSVSTLKIQRTQQEDSAVYLCASSLAQLAALKETQYFGPGTRLLVL.

The chain is built from TRBV19 and TRBJ1-4, with D uncertain. The CDR3 spans 14 residues. The V end was cut by 5 bases, the J end by 3 bases, with 10 bases between. Germline CDR1 reads LNHDA; CDR2 reads SQIVND (reference sequence). CDR3 sequence: CASSLSVSNEKLFF. Here the CDR3 DNA reads TGTGCCAGTAGTCTTTCCGTATCTAATGAAAAACTGTTTTTT.